This TCR beta chain was observed in a study of T cell responses to AZD1222 COVID-19 vaccine. Findings and caveats of the study: White British ancestry dominated among donors, who included more females, and clonal diversity was possibly underestimated. Reportedly, nearly half the spike-specific TCRs target unmutated variant regions. Across spike, vaccine-associated CD4 TCRs were found, dominant at 160-218 and 743-854.

About this clone itself: Its antigen is as yet unknown.

The germline V gene has CDR1 ENHRY and CDR2 SYGVKD. CDR3 size: 15 residues. Trimming stripped 3 bases from V and 0 bases from J, with 9 bases between. Here immunoSEQ multiplex PCR was the method, and the copy in TCRdb shows in-frame clones only, minus some. Of some 170,000 clones detected, just under 95% appear once; the ten largest clones hold around 0.97%. The rearrangement joins TRBV10-3 to TRBJ1-5; D ambiguous. This material consisted of peripheral blood, taken 28 days after the second dose of the MenACWY control vaccine. The origin of this receptor is an adult who received the MenACWY meningococcal vaccine as a control. CDR3 in DNA: TGTGCCATCAGTGACCACGGAACTAGCAATCAGCCCCAGCATTTT. It yields the protein CAISDHGTSNQPQHF.